One T cell receptor beta chain is described in this entry. Its antigen is still unknown. Per-base quality was not reported, and no clone a single base away is much larger than it. The germline V gene specifies MNHEY as CDR1 and SVGAGI as CDR2. Relative to germline, V is 5 bases shorter and J is 3 bases shorter, with 11 bases between their ends. The CDR3 runs 14 amino acids, cysteine and phenylalanine included. The sequence is cut down to CDR3 DNA, 42 bases in frame from base 1. The sample belongs to a study of CD8+ T cells in alopecia areata (dated by TCRdb to 2016 to 2019). For context, the study as a whole: Treated patients were enrolled in an open-label pilot trial of oral tofacitinib, 5 to 10 mg twice daily, for moderate-to-severe alopecia areata. Tofacitinib-treated patients had biopsies at baseline and at 4 and 24 weeks of treatment, with a later scalp biopsy in several patients. Scalp clonality was compared among normal scalp (n=4), patchy alopecia areata scalp (n=8), and alopecia totalis/universalis scalp (n=8). For the treated patients, the SALT score, which quantifies what percentage of scalp surface area is affected, served as the measure of disease severity. RNA came from the PAXgene miRNA kit for fixed scalp, the miRNeasy kit for PBMCs, and the RNeasy kit for mouse skin. High-throughput TCRbeta sequencing was used to examine T cell clonal expansion in alopecia areata in both the C3H/HeJ mouse model and human patients. Patients stayed on tofacitinib for 6 to 18 months and then had 6 months of follow-up off drug so that delayed response and recurrence could be assessed. In humans, TCRbeta sequencing was performed on scalp tissue and on sorted CD4+ and CD8+ peripheral blood T cells from healthy controls and from patients with patchy or totalis/universalis alopecia areata. TCRbeta CDR3 regions were amplified by immunoSEQ multiplex PCR with 35 Vbeta forward and 13 Jbeta reverse primers. Overall results and qualifications from the work: Many expanded lesional clones were found to persist in scalp and blood during tofacitinib treatment, and relapse after treatment cessation may be partly explained by this persistence. Because the treated cohort was small and had just a single nonresponder, larger studies are needed to establish links between baseline CD8+ expansion and response. Unlike mouse skin, which is dominated by gammadelta T cells, normal human skin has resident alphabeta T cells that are also sequenced, and this complicates analysis of the scalp TCR repertoire. With tofacitinib, both scalp clonality and the number of expanded CD8+ clones among the top 100 scalp clones went down significantly. Compared with normal scalp, lesional scalp, particularly in alopecia totalis/universalis, had higher clonality and more expanded CD8+ clones, which suggests antigenic drive. Compared with mice, TCR sequences shared between patients were less clear, possibly partly because of HLA diversity across the patient population.

The sample's time point, from its label and the paper: about 25 weeks on oral tofacitinib. The label giving this sample's treatment or condition can be read as: oral pan-JAK inhibitor, 5-10 mg twice daily. Peripheral blood and lesional scalp punch biopsies were obtained from patients with alopecia areata. PBMCs were isolated by density centrifugation and stained for CD3, CD4 and CD8, after which CD4+ and CD8+ T cells were sorted on a FACSAria. The method behind the library was the immunoSEQ multiplex PCR assay. For TCR sequencing, RNA was extracted from every sample and reverse transcribed into cDNA to serve as template. SuperScript III was used to make first-strand cDNA, primed with a 2:1 mix of oligo-dT and random hexamers. A synthetic immune receptor repertoire was used to gauge amplification bias, and whatever bias remained was removed computationally. On the study's bioinformatics: Raw reads were preprocessed to remove errors, and CDR3 was defined according to IMGT conventions as the region from the conserved cysteine to phenylalanine. Clonality was computed by normalizing Shannon entropy by log2 of the number of productive unique TCRs and subtracting the result from 1. CD4 or CD8 identity of scalp clones was inferred by cross-referencing scalp TCRbeta sequences with sorted blood CD4 and CD8 repertoires. TCRdb's version of the immuneACCESS table is confined to in-frame rearrangements and falls short of the full clone set. An unresolved V gene accounts for under half of the shortfall where checked; the remainder is of unknown origin. The DNA gave D and trimming, while V, J and clone size come from that table. This sample is represented by 150,000 to 200,000 clones; 60% of them were singletons. The top ten clonotypes cover about 0.94% of the sample.

This sequence uses TRBV6-5 and TRBJ1-5; the D region possibly corresponds to TRBD1 (6 bases align). This receptor was identified in a human donor with alopecia areata. The specimen comprised CD4+ T cells sorted from blood, sampled at week 24, from a patient treated with tofacitinib. The nucleotide sequence reads as follows: TGTGCCAGCAGTCTCGACAGGACCAATCAGCCCCAGCATTTT. The resulting protein is CASSLDRTNQPQHF.